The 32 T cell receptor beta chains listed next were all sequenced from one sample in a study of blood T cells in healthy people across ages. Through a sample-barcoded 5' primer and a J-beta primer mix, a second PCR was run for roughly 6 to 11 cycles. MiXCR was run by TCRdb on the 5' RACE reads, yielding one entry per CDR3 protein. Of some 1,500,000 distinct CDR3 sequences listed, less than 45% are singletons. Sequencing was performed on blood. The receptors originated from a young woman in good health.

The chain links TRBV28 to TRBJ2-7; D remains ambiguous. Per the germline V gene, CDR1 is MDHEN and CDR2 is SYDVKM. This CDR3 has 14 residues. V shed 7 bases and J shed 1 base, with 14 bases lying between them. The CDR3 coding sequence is TGTGCCAGCAAGATGGTGGATAGATCCTACGAGCAGTACTTC. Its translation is CASKMVDRSYEQYF.

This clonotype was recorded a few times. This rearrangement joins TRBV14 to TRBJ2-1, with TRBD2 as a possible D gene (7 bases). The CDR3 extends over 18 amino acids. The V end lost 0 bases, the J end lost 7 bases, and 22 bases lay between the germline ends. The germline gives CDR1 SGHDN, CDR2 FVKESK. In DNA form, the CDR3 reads TGTGCCAGCAGCCAAGATGTAGAGACTACGAGGGGGGGGAATGAGCAGTTCTTC. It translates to CASSQDVETTRGGNEQFF.

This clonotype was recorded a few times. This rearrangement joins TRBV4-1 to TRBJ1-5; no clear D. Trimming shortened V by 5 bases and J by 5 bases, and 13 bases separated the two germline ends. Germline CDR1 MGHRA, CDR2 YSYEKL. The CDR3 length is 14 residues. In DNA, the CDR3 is TGCGCCAGCAGCGCCATGGACGGGGATCAGCCCCAGCATTTT. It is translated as CASSAMDGDQPQHF.

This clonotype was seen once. The CDR3 nucleotides read TGTGCCAGCAGCCGCCGACTAGCGGGGGATTCCGATGAGCAGTTCTTC. Its translation is CASSRRLAGDSDEQFF. The rearrangement uses TRBV4-2 and TRBJ2-1, with 12 bases lining up with TRBD2. Germline V gene lookup returns CDR1 LGHNA and CDR2 YNFKEQ. Unmatched junction bases numbered 9, after V lost 4 bases and J lost 8 bases. CDR3 length: 16 amino acids.

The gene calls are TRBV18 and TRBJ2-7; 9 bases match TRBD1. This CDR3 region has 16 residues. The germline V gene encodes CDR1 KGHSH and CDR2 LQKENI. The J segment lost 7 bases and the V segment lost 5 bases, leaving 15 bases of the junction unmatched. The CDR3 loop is CASSKRTGDSYNEQYF. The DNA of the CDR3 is TGTGCCAGCTCAAAGAGGACAGGGGATTCCTACAATGAGCAGTACTTC.

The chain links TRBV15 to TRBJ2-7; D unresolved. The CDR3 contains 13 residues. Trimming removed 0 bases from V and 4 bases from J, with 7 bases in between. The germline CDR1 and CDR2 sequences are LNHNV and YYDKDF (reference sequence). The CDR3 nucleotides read TGTGCCACCAGCAGAGATGGCGATTACGAGCAGTACTTC. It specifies CATSRDGDYEQYF. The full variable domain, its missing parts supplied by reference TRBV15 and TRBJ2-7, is DAMVIQNPRYQVTQFGKPVTLSCSQTLNHNVMYWYQQKSSQAPKLLFHYYDKDFNNEADTPDNFQSRRPNTSFCFLDIRSPGLGDTAMYLCATSRDGDYEQYFGPGTRLTVT.

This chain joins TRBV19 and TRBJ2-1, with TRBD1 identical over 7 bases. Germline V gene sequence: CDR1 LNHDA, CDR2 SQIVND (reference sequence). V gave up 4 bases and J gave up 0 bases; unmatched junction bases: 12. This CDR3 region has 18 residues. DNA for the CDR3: TGTGCCAGTAGTAAAACAGGGGACCCTGAGAGCTCCTACAATGAGCAGTTCTTC. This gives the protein CASSKTGDPESSYNEQFF.

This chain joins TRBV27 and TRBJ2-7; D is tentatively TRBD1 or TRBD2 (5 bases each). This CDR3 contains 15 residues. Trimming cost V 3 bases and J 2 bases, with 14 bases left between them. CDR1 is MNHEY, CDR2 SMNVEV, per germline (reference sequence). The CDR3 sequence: CASSFTGTDPYEQYF. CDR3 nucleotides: TGTGCCAGCAGTTTCACCGGGACGGACCCCTACGAGCAGTACTTC.

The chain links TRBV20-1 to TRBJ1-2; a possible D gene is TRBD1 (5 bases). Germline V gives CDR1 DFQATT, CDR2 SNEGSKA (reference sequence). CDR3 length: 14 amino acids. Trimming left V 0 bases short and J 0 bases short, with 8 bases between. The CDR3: CSARDQGSNYGYTF. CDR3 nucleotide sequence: TGCAGTGCTAGAGATCAGGGTTCTAACTATGGCTACACCTTC.

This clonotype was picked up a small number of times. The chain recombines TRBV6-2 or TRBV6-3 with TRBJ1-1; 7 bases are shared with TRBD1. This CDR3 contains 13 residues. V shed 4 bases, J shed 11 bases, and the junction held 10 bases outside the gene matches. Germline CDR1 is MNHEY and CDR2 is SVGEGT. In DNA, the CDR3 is TGTGCCAGCAGTTCCGGGGACAGAGGTAGGGCTTTCTTT. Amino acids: CASSSGDRGRAFF.

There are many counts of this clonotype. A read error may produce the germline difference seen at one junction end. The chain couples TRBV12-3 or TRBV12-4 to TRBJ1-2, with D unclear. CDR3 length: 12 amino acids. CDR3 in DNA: TGCGCCAGCAGCCGTTCTAACTATGGCTACACCTTC. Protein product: CASSRSNYGYTF.

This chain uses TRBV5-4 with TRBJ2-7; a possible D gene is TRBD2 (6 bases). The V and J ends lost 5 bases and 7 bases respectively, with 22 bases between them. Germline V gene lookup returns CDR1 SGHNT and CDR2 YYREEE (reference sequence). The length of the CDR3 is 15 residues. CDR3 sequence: CASSSDTRTGGEQYF. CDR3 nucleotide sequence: TGTGCCAGCAGTTCCGACACTAGAACCGGGGGTGAGCAGTACTTC.

CDR3 DNA sequence: TGTGCCGGCGCAGAGCAAGAGACCCAGTACTTC. Encoded protein: CAGAEQETQYF. The chain has TRBV6-2 or TRBV6-3 and TRBJ2-5; D gene unclear. Per the germline V gene, CDR1 is MNHEY and CDR2 is SVGEGT. CDR3 length: 11 amino acids. Trimming removed 11 bases from V and 2 bases from J, with 9 bases in between.

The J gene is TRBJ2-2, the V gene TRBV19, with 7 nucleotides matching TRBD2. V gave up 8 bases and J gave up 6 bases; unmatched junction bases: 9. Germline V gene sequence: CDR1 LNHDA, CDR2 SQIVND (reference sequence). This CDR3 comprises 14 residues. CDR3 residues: CASGATSFPGELFF. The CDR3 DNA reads TGTGCCAGTGGGGCGACTAGCTTCCCCGGGGAGCTGTTTTTT. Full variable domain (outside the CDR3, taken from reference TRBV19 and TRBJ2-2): DGGITQSPKYLFRKEGQNVTLSCEQNLNHDAMYWYRQDPGQGLRLIYYSQIVNDFQKGDIAEGYSVSREKKESFPLTVTSAQKNPTAFYLCASGATSFPGELFFGEGSRLTVL.

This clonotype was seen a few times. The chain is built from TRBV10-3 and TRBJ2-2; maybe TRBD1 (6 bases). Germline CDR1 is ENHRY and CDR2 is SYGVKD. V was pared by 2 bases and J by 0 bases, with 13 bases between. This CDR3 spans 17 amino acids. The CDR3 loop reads CAISELQGRTNTGELFF. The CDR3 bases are TGTGCCATCAGTGAGCTCCAGGGGCGGACGAACACCGGGGAGCTGTTTTTT.

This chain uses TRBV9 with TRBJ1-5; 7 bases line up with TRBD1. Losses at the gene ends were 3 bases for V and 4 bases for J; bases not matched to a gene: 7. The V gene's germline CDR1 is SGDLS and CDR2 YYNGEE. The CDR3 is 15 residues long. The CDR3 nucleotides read TGTGCCAGCAGCGCCAACGACAGGGAGAATCAGCCCCAGCATTTT. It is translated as CASSANDRENQPQHF.

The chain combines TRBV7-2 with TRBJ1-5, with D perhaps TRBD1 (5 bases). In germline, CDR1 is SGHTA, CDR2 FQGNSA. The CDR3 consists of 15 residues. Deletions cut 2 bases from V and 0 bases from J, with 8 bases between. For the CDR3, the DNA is TGTGCCAGCAGCTTAACCGACAGTAGCAATCAGCCCCAGCATTTT. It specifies CASSLTDSSNQPQHF.

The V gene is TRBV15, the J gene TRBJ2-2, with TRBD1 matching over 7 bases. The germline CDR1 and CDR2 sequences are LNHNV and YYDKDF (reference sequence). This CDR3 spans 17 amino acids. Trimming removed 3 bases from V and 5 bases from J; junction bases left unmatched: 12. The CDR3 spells CATSRGDRVIRTGELFF. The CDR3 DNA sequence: TGTGCCACCAGCAGGGGAGACAGGGTTATCAGGACCGGGGAGCTGTTTTTT.

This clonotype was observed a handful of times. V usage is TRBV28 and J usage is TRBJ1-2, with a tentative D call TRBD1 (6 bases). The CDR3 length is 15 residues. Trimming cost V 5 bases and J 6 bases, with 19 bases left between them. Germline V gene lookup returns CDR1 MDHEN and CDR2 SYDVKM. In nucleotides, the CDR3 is TGTGCCAGCAGTGGCCTCGACAGGTCCTATGATGGCTACACCTTC. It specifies CASSGLDRSYDGYTF.

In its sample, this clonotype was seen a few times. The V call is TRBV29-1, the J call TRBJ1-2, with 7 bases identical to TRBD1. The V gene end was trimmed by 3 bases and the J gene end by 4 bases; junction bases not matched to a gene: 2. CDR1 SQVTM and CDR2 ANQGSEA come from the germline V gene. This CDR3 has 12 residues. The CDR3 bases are TGCAGCGTTGACGGACAGGTCTATGGCTACACCTTC. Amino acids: CSVDGQVYGYTF.

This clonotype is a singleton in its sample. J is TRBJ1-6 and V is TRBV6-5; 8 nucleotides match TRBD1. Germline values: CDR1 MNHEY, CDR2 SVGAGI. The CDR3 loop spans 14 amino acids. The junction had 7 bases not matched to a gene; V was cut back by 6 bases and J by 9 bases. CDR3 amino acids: CASSHVDRVSPLHF. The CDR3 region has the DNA TGTGCCAGCAGCCACGTGGACAGGGTTTCACCCCTCCACTTT.

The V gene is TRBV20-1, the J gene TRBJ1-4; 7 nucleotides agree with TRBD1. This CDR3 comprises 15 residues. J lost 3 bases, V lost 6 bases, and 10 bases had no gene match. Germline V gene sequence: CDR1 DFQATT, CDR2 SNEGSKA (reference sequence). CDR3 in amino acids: CSAEGQWGSNEKLFF. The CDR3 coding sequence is TGCAGTGCGGAGGGACAGTGGGGGTCTAATGAAAAACTGTTTTTT.

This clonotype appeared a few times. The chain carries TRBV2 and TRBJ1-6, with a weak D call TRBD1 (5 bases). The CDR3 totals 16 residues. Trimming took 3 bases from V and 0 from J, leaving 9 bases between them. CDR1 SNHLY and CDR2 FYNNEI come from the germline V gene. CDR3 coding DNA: TGTGCCAGCAGTGAGGGGCGAAGCTCCTATAATTCACCCCTCCACTTT. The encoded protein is CASSEGRSSYNSPLHF.

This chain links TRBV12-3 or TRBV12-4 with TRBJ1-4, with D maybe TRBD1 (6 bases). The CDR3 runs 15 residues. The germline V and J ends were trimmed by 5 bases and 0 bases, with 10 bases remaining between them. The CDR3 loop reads CASSVTGATNEKLFF. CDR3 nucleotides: TGTGCCAGCAGTGTGACAGGTGCAACTAATGAAAAACTGTTTTTT.

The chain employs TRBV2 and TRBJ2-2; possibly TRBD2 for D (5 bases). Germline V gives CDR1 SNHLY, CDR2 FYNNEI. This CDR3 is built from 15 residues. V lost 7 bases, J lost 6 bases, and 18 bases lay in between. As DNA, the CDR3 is TGTGCCAGCAACGGGGATCTTTCCCTACCCGGGGAGCTGTTTTTT. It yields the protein CASNGDLSLPGELFF.

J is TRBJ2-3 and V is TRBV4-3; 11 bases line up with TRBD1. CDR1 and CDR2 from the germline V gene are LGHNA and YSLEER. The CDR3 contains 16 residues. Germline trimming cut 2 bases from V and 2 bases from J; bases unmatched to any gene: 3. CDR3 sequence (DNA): TGCGCCAGCAGCCAACGCGGACAGGGGGCCACAGATACGCAGTATTTT. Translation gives CASSQRGQGATDTQYF.

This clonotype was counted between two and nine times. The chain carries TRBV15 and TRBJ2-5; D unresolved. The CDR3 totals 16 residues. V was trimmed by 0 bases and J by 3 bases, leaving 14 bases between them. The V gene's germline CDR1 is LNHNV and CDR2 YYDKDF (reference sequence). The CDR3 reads CATSRDLQRWEETQYF. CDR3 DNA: TGTGCCACCAGCAGAGATCTTCAGCGATGGGAAGAGACCCAGTACTTC.

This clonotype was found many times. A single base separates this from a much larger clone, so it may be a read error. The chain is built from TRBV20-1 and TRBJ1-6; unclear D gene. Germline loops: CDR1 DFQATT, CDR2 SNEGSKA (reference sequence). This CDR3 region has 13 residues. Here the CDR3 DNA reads TGCAGTGCTATGGGCTATCCAGATTCACCCCCCCACTTT. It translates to CSAMGYPDSPPHF.

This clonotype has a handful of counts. The CDR3: CAISESVVSTEAFF. In DNA, the CDR3 is TGTGCCATCAGTGAGTCGGTGGTTAGCACTGAAGCTTTCTTT. The genes are TRBV10-3 and TRBJ1-1, with no clear D. CDR3 length: 14 residues. Per the germline V gene, CDR1 is ENHRY and CDR2 is SYGVKD. V lost 0 bases and J 4 bases, leaving 9 bases between the germline ends.

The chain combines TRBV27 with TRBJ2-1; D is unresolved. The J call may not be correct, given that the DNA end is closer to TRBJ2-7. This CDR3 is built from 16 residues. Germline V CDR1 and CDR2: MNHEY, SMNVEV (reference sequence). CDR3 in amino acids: CASSLMLRSSYNEQYF. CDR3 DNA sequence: TGTGCCAGCAGTTTAATGCTCCGAAGCTCCTACAATGAGCAGTACTTC.

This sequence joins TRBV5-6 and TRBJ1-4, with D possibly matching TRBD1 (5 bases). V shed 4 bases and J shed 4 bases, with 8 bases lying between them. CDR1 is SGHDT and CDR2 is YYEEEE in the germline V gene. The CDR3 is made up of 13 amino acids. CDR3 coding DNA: TGTGCCAGCAGCCGGGACGTTAATGAAAAACTGTTTTTT. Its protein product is CASSRDVNEKLFF. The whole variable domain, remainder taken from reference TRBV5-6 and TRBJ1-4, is DAGVTQSPTHLIKTRGQQVTLRCSPKSGHDTVSWYQQALGQGPQFIFQYYEEEERQRGNFPDRFSGHQFPNYSSELNVNALLLGDSALYLCASSRDVNEKLFFGSGTQLSVL.

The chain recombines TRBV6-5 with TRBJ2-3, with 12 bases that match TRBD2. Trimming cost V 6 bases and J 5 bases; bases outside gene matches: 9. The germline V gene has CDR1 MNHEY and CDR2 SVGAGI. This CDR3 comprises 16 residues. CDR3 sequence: CASRPSLAGGIDTQYF. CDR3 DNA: TGTGCCAGCAGGCCATCACTAGCGGGAGGCATAGATACGCAGTATTTT.